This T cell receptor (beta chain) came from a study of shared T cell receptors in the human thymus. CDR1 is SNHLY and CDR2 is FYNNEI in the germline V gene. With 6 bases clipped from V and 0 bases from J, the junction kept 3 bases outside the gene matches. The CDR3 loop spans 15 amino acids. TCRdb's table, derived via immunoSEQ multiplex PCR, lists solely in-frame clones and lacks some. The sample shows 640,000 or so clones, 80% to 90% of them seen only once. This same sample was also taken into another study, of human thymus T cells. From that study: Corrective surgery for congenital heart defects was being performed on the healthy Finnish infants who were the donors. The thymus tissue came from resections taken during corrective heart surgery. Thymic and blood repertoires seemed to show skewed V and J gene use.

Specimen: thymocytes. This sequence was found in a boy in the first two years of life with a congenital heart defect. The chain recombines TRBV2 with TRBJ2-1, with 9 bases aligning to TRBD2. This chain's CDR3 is CASRISGSSYNEQFF. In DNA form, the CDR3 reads TGTGCCAGCAGGATTAGCGGGAGCTCCTACAATGAGCAGTTCTTC.